The rows below give T cell receptor beta chains drawn from one sample of a study of blood T cell repertoires in COVID-19. Clones were read by immunoSEQ multiplex PCR, and TCRdb kept only the in-frame ones, dropping some. Counted here are under 200,000 clones, roughly 77% occurring once; the ten biggest clones make up less than 7%. Input material: peripheral blood. The source is a woman between 40 and 55 years old with COVID-19, enrolled during active disease. CDR3s include the opening cysteine and the closing phenylalanine or tryptophan. Fields, in order: J gene, V gene, CDR3 protein.

TRBJ1-3,TRBV3-1/TRBV3-2,CASSPNRQGAVNTIYF
TRBJ1-2,TRBV2,CASSVRGQLGYTF
TRBJ1-2,TRBV12-3/TRBV12-4,CASTRTGSGYTF
TRBJ1-6,TRBV4-1,CASSPRDNSPLHF
TRBJ1-1,TRBV30,CAWISRGDREAFF
TRBJ1-3,TRBV23-1,CASSHPGGLEGSTSGNTIYF
TRBJ1-4,TRBV30,CAWSGARLRTDEKLFF
TRBJ1-2,TRBV5-4,CASSLQGANYGYTF
TRBJ1-2,TRBV29-1,CSVGYPGGASYGYTF
TRBJ2-7,TRBV27,CASSLGGEGIPYEQYF
TRBJ2-1,TRBV4-2,CASSQVLAAYNEQFF
TRBJ2-7,TRBV19,CASSIFPGAYEQYF
TRBJ1-5,TRBV19,CASSIVHRTSSNQPQHF
TRBJ2-3,TRBV5-1,CASGRPSTDTQYF
TRBJ1-2,TRBV12-5,CASGSTLLRNYGYTF
TRBJ2-1,TRBV12-3/TRBV12-4,CASSLERGQFF
TRBJ2-4,TRBV7-2,CASSGLGDSKNIQYF
TRBJ2-1,TRBV2,CASKPGLGNEQFF
TRBJ2-2,TRBV7-9,CASSRQGANTGELFF
TRBJ2-3,TRBV28,CAGGNGGAGGTDTQYF
TRBJ2-3,TRBV7-3,CASSLGGENTQYF
TRBJ1-1,TRBV7-9,CASTSPLDRAGAQEAFF
TRBJ1-6,TRBV7-2,CASSLDRGYGSPLHF
TRBJ1-3,TRBV3-1/TRBV3-2,CASSQGAETIYF
TRBJ1-2,TRBV30,CAWSSAGNGYTF
TRBJ2-7,TRBV2,CASSVAEPSVYEQYF
TRBJ2-2,TRBV5-1,CASSLGTGGTGELFF
TRBJ1-3,TRBV9,CASSVQGISGNTIYF
TRBJ1-4,TRBV5-6,CASSQIGDIVEKLFF
TRBJ1-5,TRBV12-3/TRBV12-4,CASSLQGQPQHF
TRBJ2-5,TRBV14,CASSHLTGRVRETQYF
TRBJ2-7,TRBV7-9,CASRSGQGVSYEQYF
TRBJ2-1,TRBV10-3,CAIKSESSYNEQFF
TRBJ1-1,TRBV30,CAWSVQVNTEAFF
TRBJ1-1,TRBV11-2,CASSLGRASTEAFF
TRBJ1-2,TRBV12-3/TRBV12-4,CASTPGQDYGYTF
TRBJ1-2,TRBV2,CASSAQTGYGYTF
TRBJ2-5,TRBV29-1,CSVERGQQETQYF
TRBJ1-2,TRBV5-5,CASSPGTGSANYGYTF
TRBJ1-1,TRBV11-3,CASSFGDNRGDTEAFF
TRBJ2-3,TRBV5-4,CASSLASGVDTQYF
TRBJ1-6,TRBV10-1,CASRDRANSPLHF
TRBJ1-1,TRBV5-6,CASSKVQGGAEAFF
TRBJ1-1,TRBV25-1,CASSRNTEAFF
TRBJ1-5,TRBV6-5,CASSSREKQPQHF
TRBJ2-3,TRBV9,CASSVESSGGGTDTQYF
TRBJ2-2,TRBV7-8,CASSSSEAAGELFF
TRBJ2-1,TRBV5-1,CASSLQGAGNEQFF
TRBJ1-4,TRBV2,CASNRDRGVNEKLFF
TRBJ2-3,TRBV5-1,CASSLPETRSSDTQYF
TRBJ2-7,TRBV5-1,CASSPWSGGDYEQYF
TRBJ1-6,TRBV15,CATSRVDSGSPLHF
TRBJ1-1,TRBV6-1,CASSERGPNTEAFF
TRBJ2-7,TRBV6-1,CASSETGITYEQYF